One and the same sample provided the 16 T cell receptor beta chains below, sequenced in a study of regulatory and conventional T cells in RAG deficiency. Clones were sequenced by immunoSEQ multiplex PCR, and TCRdb holds only the in-frame ones, with some missing. The sample shows around 37,000 clones, about 88% of them seen only once. The same data also contributed to another study, on regulatory T cells. Turning to that study: Primers: 52 TRBV forward and 13 TRBJ reverse.

Sequenced input: CD8+ T cells sorted from blood. The receptor source for this set is a human donor in good health.

The chain combines TRBV2 with TRBJ2-5; no reliable D call. The CDR3 spans 14 residues. Germline assignment: CDR1 SNHLY and CDR2 FYNNEI. Trimming pared 7 bases from V and 2 bases from J, leaving 14 bases between. CDR3: CASTVYQSQETQYF. The CDR3 DNA reads TGTGCCAGCACGGTATATCAGTCACAAGAGACCCAGTACTTC.

For this clone: The identical CDR3 is also encoded by other nucleotide sequences in the sample. V and J are TRBV6-6 and TRBJ1-2, with D unclear. CDR1 and CDR2 (germline): MNHNY, SVGAGI (reference sequence). CDR3 length: 15 amino acids. Trimming removed 0 bases at V and 8 bases at J, with 16 bases between. The CDR3 sequence is CASSYSGGSGGGYTF. The CDR3 nucleotides are TGTGCCAGCAGTTACTCGGGAGGGTCCGGTGGGGGCTACACCTTC.

V and J are TRBV6-5 and TRBJ1-1, with D hard to call. Germline V CDR1 and CDR2: MNHEY, SVGAGI. The CDR3 has 11 residues. Deletions cut 3 bases from V and 8 bases from J, with 7 bases between. CDR3 sequence reads: CASSYGQEAFF. The CDR3 DNA follows: TGTGCCAGCAGTTATGGCCAGGAAGCTTTCTTT.

This chain joins TRBV6-5 and TRBJ2-2, with TRBD1 identical over 7 bases. This CDR3 comprises 15 residues. The junction had 6 bases not matched to a gene; V was cut back by 6 bases and J by 2 bases. The germline V gene encodes CDR1 MNHEY and CDR2 SVGAGI. CDR3 in DNA: TGTGCCAGCAGATCCGGGACAGTTAACACCGGGGAGCTGTTTTTT. Amino acids: CASRSGTVNTGELFF.

The J gene is TRBJ1-4, the V gene TRBV9, with 9 nucleotides matching TRBD1. V trimming: 1 base; J trimming: 6 bases; junction bases outside the gene matches: 4. CDR1 is SGDLS, CDR2 YYNGEE, per germline. The CDR3 totals 15 residues. The CDR3 is CASSVSGQGYEKLFF. Here the CDR3 DNA reads TGTGCCAGCAGCGTATCCGGACAGGGGTATGAAAAACTGTTTTTT.

The chain has TRBV19 and TRBJ1-2, with 7 bases matching TRBD1. The CDR3 covers 15 residues. Germline CDR1 LNHDA, CDR2 SQIVND (reference sequence). V shed 3 bases, J shed 6 bases, and the junction held 10 bases outside the gene matches. CDR3: CASSILWDSKHGYTF. As DNA, the CDR3 is TGTGCCAGTAGTATCCTTTGGGACAGCAAGCATGGCTACACCTTC.

The table lists this clone with a few counts. The V call is TRBV5-4, the J call TRBJ1-1; weak D call: TRBD1 (5 bases). CDR3 length equals 12 residues. Germline CDR1 SGHNT, CDR2 YYREEE (reference sequence). The chain's CDR3 is CVSGGGNTEAFF. The CDR3 nucleotides are TGTGTTAGCGGGGGGGGGAACACTGAAGCTTTCTTT.

This clone was recorded a few times. The chain joins TRBV13 to TRBJ1-3, with D perhaps matching TRBD1 (6 bases). Germline CDR1 reads PRHDT; CDR2 reads FYEKMQ (reference sequence). Deletions cut 5 bases from V and 0 bases from J, with 11 bases between. CDR3 size: 15 residues. The DNA of the CDR3 is TGTGCCAGCAGCGAGGACAGCTACTCTGGAAACACCATATATTTT. Its translation is CASSEDSYSGNTIYF. The full variable domain, in which reference TRBV13 and TRBJ1-3 provide the parts outside the CDR3, is AAGVIQSPRHLIKEKRETATLKCYPIPRHDTVYWYQQGPGQDPQFLISFYEKMQSDKGSIPDRFSAQQFSDYHSELNMSSLELGDSALYFCASSEDSYSGNTIYFGEGSWLTVV.

The V call is TRBV28, the J call TRBJ2-5; the match to TRBD1 covers 9 bases. CDR1 MDHEN and CDR2 SYDVKM come from the germline V gene. The junction had 12 bases not matched to a gene; V was cut back by 2 bases and J by 5 bases. CDR3 length equals 17 residues. DNA for the CDR3: TGTGCCAGCAGTTTACCCCCAGACAGGGGGAGTCGGGAGACCCAGTACTTC. It is translated as CASSLPPDRGSRETQYF. Combining the CDR3 with reference TRBV28 and TRBJ2-5 gives the whole variable domain DVKVTQSSRYLVKRTGEKVFLECVQDMDHENMFWYRQDPGLGLRLIYFSYDVKMKEKGDIPEGYSVSREKKERFSLILESASTNQTSMYLCASSLPPDRGSRETQYFGPGTRLLVL.

The chain carries TRBV9 and TRBJ2-7; maybe TRBD2 (5 bases). Germline V gene sequence: CDR1 SGDLS, CDR2 YYNGEE. The V end lost 2 bases, the J end lost 0 bases, and 9 bases lay between the germline ends. The length of the CDR3 is 14 residues. The CDR3 region is CASSVGGNSYEQYF. The CDR3 nucleotides are TGTGCCAGCAGCGTTGGAGGAAACTCCTACGAGCAGTACTTC.

V usage is TRBV6-1 and J usage is TRBJ1-4, with D possibly being TRBD1 (5 bases). CDR1 and CDR2 from the germline V gene are MNHNS and SASEGT. The CDR3 sequence is 15 residues long. Trimming shortened V by 6 bases and J by 7 bases, and 18 bases separated the two germline ends. This chain's CDR3 is CASSPKTVLGEKLFF. CDR3 in DNA: TGTGCCAGCAGCCCGAAGACAGTGTTGGGTGAAAAACTGTTTTTT.

V is TRBV4-1 and J is TRBJ2-7; D is possibly TRBD1 or TRBD2 (5 bases each). Trimming removed 1 base at V and 2 bases at J, with 12 bases between. CDR1 MGHRA and CDR2 YSYEKL come from the germline V gene. This CDR3 spans 15 amino acids. This CDR3 is CASSQGGPFTYEQYF. CDR3 nucleotide sequence: TGCGCCAGCAGCCAAGGGGGACCGTTTACCTACGAGCAGTACTTC.

The chain links TRBV5-4 to TRBJ2-3; no firm D call. V was clipped by 4 bases and J by 0 bases, with 6 bases between them. Germline CDR1 is SGHNT and CDR2 is YYREEE (reference sequence). CDR3 length: 13 amino acids. The chain's CDR3 is CASSGSSTDTQYF. CDR3 coding DNA: TGTGCCAGCAGCGGTTCTAGCACAGATACGCAGTATTTT.

The chain recombines TRBV5-6 with TRBJ2-1; D not certain. The CDR3 spans 15 residues. The germline V gene encodes CDR1 SGHDT and CDR2 YYEEEE. V was pared by 4 bases and J by 0 bases, with 11 bases between. The CDR3 DNA reads TGTGCCAGCAGCCGCTCAAAGAGCTCCTACAATGAGCAGTTCTTC. Protein sequence: CASSRSKSSYNEQFF.

The genes are TRBV10-2 and TRBJ2-1; D is possibly TRBD2 (5 bases). Germline V gene sequence: CDR1 WSHSY, CDR2 SAAADI. Trimming pared 4 bases from V and 9 bases from J, leaving 13 bases between. CDR3 length: 13 residues. The DNA of the CDR3 is TGCGCCAGCAGTGGGGCTAGCAGTGGTGAGCAGTTCTTC. Protein product: CASSGASSGEQFF.

The chain is built from TRBV28 and TRBJ2-7, with D possibly TRBD1 on 5 matching bases. The CDR3 is 13 residues long. Trimming took off 6 bases at V and 3 bases at J, with 12 bases between the two ends. CDR1 is MDHEN, CDR2 SYDVKM, per germline. CDR3: CASRPQQVYEQYF. CDR3 DNA: TGTGCCAGCAGACCCCAACAGGTCTACGAGCAGTACTTC.